Below are 26 T cell receptor beta chains sequenced from a single sample in a study of blood T cell repertoires in COVID-19. Produced via immunoSEQ multiplex PCR; TCRdb's table is partial and in-frame only. The sample lists 250,000 to 350,000 clones; around 85% were seen once. Source material: peripheral blood. The receptor set was obtained from a human donor with COVID-19, enrolled during active disease. The donor label of this sample is uncertain.

Regarding this clone: The junction differs from germline at one of its ends, possibly a read error. The rearrangement links TRBV29-1 to TRBJ1-1; possible D gene TRBD1, 6 bases. The CDR3 runs to 13 residues. Germline lookup yields CDR1 SQVTM and CDR2 ANQGSEA. For the CDR3, the DNA is TGCAGCGCTGAAAGGGATAGGGGGACTGAAGCTTTCTTT. Protein sequence: CSAERDRGTEAFF.

The chain has TRBV3-1 (or the pseudogene TRBV3-2) and TRBJ1-1, with TRBD1 as a possible D gene (5 bases). V gave up 1 base and J gave up 1 base, with 13 bases separating them. Germline-derived CDR1 and CDR2 are LGHDT and YNNKEL (reference sequence). This CDR3 has 16 residues. CDR3 in amino acids: CASSQGSWGGNTEAFF. As DNA, the CDR3 is TGTGCCAGCAGCCAAGGAAGTTGGGGGGGGAACACTGAAGCTTTCTTT.

The rearrangement joins TRBV29-1 to TRBJ1-5; 8 bases align to TRBD1. CDR1 is SQVTM, CDR2 ANQGSEA, per germline. This CDR3 region has 14 residues. The ends lost 4 bases at V and 0 bases at J; junction bases unmatched: 2. The CDR3 is CSVVQGGSNQPQHF. The DNA of the CDR3 is TGCAGCGTTGTACAGGGGGGTAGCAATCAGCCCCAGCATTTT. The full variable domain, its missing parts supplied by reference TRBV29-1 and TRBJ1-5, is SAVISQKPSRDICQRGTSLTIQCQVDSQVTMMFWYRQQPGQSLTLIATANQGSEATYESGFVIDKFPISRPNLTFSTLTVSNMSPEDSSIYLCSVVQGGSNQPQHFGDGTRLSIL.

This clone has more than one count but fewer than ten. The chain combines TRBV4-2 with TRBJ1-2; 8 bases agree with TRBD1. The length of the CDR3 is 18 residues. J lost 0 bases, V lost 3 bases, and 12 bases had no gene match. Germline CDR1 reads LGHNA; CDR2 reads YNFKEQ. CDR3 region: CASSHTPGGRRANYGYTF. CDR3 in DNA: TGTGCCAGCAGCCATACGCCAGGGGGCCGCCGAGCTAACTATGGCTACACCTTC.

The genes are TRBV6-1 and TRBJ2-2; possibly TRBD1 for D (5 bases). The ends were cut back, 3 bases at V and 3 bases at J, with 8 bases in the middle. This CDR3 spans 14 amino acids. Looked up from germline, CDR1 is MNHNS and CDR2 is SASEGT. The CDR3: CASSDRADTGELFF. The CDR3 DNA reads as TGTGCCAGCAGTGACAGGGCGGACACCGGGGAGCTGTTTTTT.

The CDR3, as DNA: TGCGCCAGCAGCCAAGCGGGGGGGGTCCTCTATGGCTACACCTTC. Its protein is CASSQAGGVLYGYTF. The rearrangement joins TRBV4-1 to TRBJ1-2; possibly TRBD1 for D (5 bases). The ends were cut back, 1 base at V and 4 bases at J, with 13 bases in the middle. The CDR3 loop spans 15 amino acids. Germline-derived CDR1 and CDR2 are MGHRA and YSYEKL.

The CDR3 bases are TGTGCCAGCAGTGAATTGGGGACAGGGGTGAGCTACACCTTC. This translates into CASSELGTGVSYTF. J is TRBJ1-2 and V is TRBV25-1, with 10 bases aligning to TRBD1. Per the germline V gene, CDR1 is MGHDK and CDR2 is SYGVNS. There are 14 residues in the CDR3. The junction had 5 bases not matched to a gene; V was cut back by 1 base and J by 9 bases.

The CDR3: CASSRAAGVSFYGYTF. The CDR3 nucleotides are TGTGCCTCCAGTCGAGCGGCAGGGGTGTCCTTTTATGGCTACACCTTC. The chain carries TRBV19 and TRBJ1-2; maybe TRBD1 (6 bases). The CDR3 extends over 16 amino acids. The germline CDR1 and CDR2 sequences are LNHDA and SQIVND (reference sequence). V dropped 11 bases and J dropped 5 bases, with 27 bases sitting between them.

This clone has only a few counts. This chain joins TRBV2 and TRBJ1-5; 7 bases line up with TRBD1. The CDR3 spans 15 residues. The germline CDR1 and CDR2 sequences are SNHLY and FYNNEI. V lost 7 bases to trimming and J lost 2 bases; unmatched junction nucleotides: 8. The CDR3 loop is CASMTGSSGNQPQHF. Here the CDR3 DNA reads TGTGCCAGCATGACAGGGTCCTCTGGCAATCAGCCCCAGCATTTT.

This sequence joins TRBV24-1 and TRBJ2-5, with 11 positions matching TRBD1. The trim removed 3 bases at V and 5 bases at J, leaving 13 bases unmatched. Germline V lookup: CDR1 KGHDR, CDR2 SFDVKD. The CDR3 extends over 18 amino acids. CDR3 region: CATSDPLGTGGVGETQYF. The CDR3 bases are TGTGCCACCAGTGATCCCCTCGGGACAGGGGGGGTCGGGGAGACCCAGTACTTC.

This chain joins TRBV19 and TRBJ1-5; 8 bases are shared with TRBD1. CDR1 and CDR2 from the germline V gene are LNHDA and SQIVND (reference sequence). The CDR3 contains 14 residues. V shed 4 bases and J 3 bases; nucleotides not matched to a gene: 2. The CDR3 coding sequence is TGTGCCAGTAGTACGACAGGGGACAATCAGCCCCAGCATTTT. Protein product: CASSTTGDNQPQHF.

This chain uses TRBV6-5 with TRBJ1-5, with D unclear. The ends were cut back, 0 bases at V and 5 bases at J, with 8 bases in the middle. CDR1 and CDR2 (germline): MNHEY, SVGAGI. The length of the CDR3 is 14 residues. CDR3: CASSYSRIDQPQHF. CDR3 coding DNA: TGTGCCAGCAGTTACTCGAGAATAGATCAGCCCCAGCATTTT.

This clone was picked up a small number of times. The chain is built from TRBV7-2 and TRBJ1-3; D ambiguous. The CDR3 contains 15 residues. V lost 3 bases and J lost 0, with 9 bases in between. Germline-derived CDR1 and CDR2 are SGHTA and FQGNSA. The CDR3 nucleotides are TGTGCCAGCAGCTTTGACGGGAACTCTGGAAACACCATATATTTT. Its translation is CASSFDGNSGNTIYF.

The V call is TRBV6-2 or TRBV6-3, the J call TRBJ1-5; D may be TRBD1 (5 bases). The V end lost 2 bases, the J end lost 7 bases, and 15 bases lay between the germline ends. Germline V gene sequence: CDR1 MNHEY, CDR2 SVGEGT. This CDR3 is 15 amino acids long. The CDR3 spells CASSYGSGLQQPQHF. In DNA form, the CDR3 reads TGTGCCAGCAGTTACGGATCGGGACTACAACAGCCCCAGCATTTT.

This clone was counted between two and nine times. This sequence joins TRBV28 and TRBJ1-2; D uncertain. The CDR3 length is 12 residues. Looked up from germline, CDR1 is MDHEN and CDR2 is SYDVKM. Trimming shortened V by 3 bases and J by 4 bases, and 6 bases separated the two germline ends. The CDR3 loop reads CASSLAFYGYTF. CDR3 DNA: TGTGCCAGCAGTTTGGCCTTCTATGGCTACACCTTC.

V and J are TRBV6-1 and TRBJ2-4, with 8 bases aligning to TRBD1. CDR1 is MNHNS, CDR2 SASEGT, per germline. This CDR3 is built from 13 residues. The V gene end was trimmed by 2 bases and the J gene end by 10 bases; junction bases not matched to a gene: 4. This CDR3 reads CASSEMDRAIQYF. CDR3 nucleotide sequence: TGTGCCAGCAGTGAAATGGACAGGGCAATTCAGTACTTC.

V and J are TRBV30 and TRBJ1-5; D uncertain. The V and J ends lost 0 bases and 5 bases respectively, with 8 bases between them. Per germline, CDR1 GTSNPN and CDR2 SVGIG (reference sequence). This CDR3 is built from 13 residues. The CDR3 DNA reads as TGTGCCTGGAGTGTTTCCGCGGATCAGCCCCAGCATTTT. As protein: CAWSVSADQPQHF.

The chain has TRBV6-5 and TRBJ1-3, with TRBD1 matching over 7 bases. The CDR3 covers 15 residues. V lost 2 bases and J lost 4; bases outside the gene matches: 5. Germline loops: CDR1 MNHEY, CDR2 SVGAGI. CDR3 sequence (DNA): TGTGCCAGCAGTTACGAGGGGGCCAGAGGAAACACCATATATTTT. Amino acids: CASSYEGARGNTIYF.

In DNA, the CDR3 is TGTGCCAGCAGTGATACGGATCGACAGGGCGGCTACACCTTC. It yields the protein CASSDTDRQGGYTF. The rearrangement links TRBV6-1 to TRBJ1-2; TRBD1 matches 7 bases. After removal of 3 bases from V and 8 bases from J, the junction contained 9 bases not matched to a gene. There are 14 residues in the CDR3. CDR1 MNHNS and CDR2 SASEGT come from the germline V gene.

J is TRBJ1-1 and V is TRBV29-1; 7 nucleotides line up with TRBD1. Germline V lookup: CDR1 SQVTM, CDR2 ANQGSEA. J was trimmed by 6 bases and V by 3 bases; bases with no gene match: 4. This CDR3 has 12 amino acids. CDR3 sequence (DNA): TGCAGCGTTGACGACAGGGCGGCTGAAGCTTTCTTT. Translation: CSVDDRAAEAFF.

The chain employs TRBV27 and TRBJ2-2; TRBD2 is a possible D gene (5 bases). Per germline, CDR1 MNHEY and CDR2 SMNVEV (reference sequence). Trimming took 5 bases from V and 6 from J, leaving 16 bases between them. The CDR3 runs 15 residues. Here the CDR3 reads CASSPRDPRAGELFF. The CDR3 region has the DNA TGTGCCAGCAGTCCCCGGGATCCAAGGGCCGGGGAGCTGTTTTTT.

This clone was seen only a few times. The rearrangement links TRBV7-8 to TRBJ1-5, with TRBD1 matching 7 bases. This CDR3 has 15 residues. V was pared by 5 bases and J by 2 bases, with 6 bases of the junction left unmatched. The germline gives CDR1 SGHVS, CDR2 FQNEAQ. The CDR3 loop reads CASSPPTGGNQPQHF. In DNA, the CDR3 is TGTGCCAGCAGCCCTCCTACAGGGGGCAATCAGCCCCAGCATTTT.

This clone was counted once. J is TRBJ2-7 and V is TRBV3-1 (or the pseudogene TRBV3-2), with 12 positions matching TRBD2. CDR1 LGHDT and CDR2 YNNKEL come from the germline V gene (reference sequence). The ends lost 0 bases at V and 9 bases at J; junction bases unmatched: 9. The length of the CDR3 is 16 residues. CDR3 loop: CASSQDGRTSGIGQYF. CDR3 nucleotide sequence: TGTGCCAGCAGCCAAGATGGTCGGACTAGCGGGATTGGGCAGTACTTC.

V usage is TRBV15 and J usage is TRBJ1-1; no definite D call. The germline CDR1 and CDR2 sequences are LNHNV and YYDKDF (reference sequence). This CDR3 comprises 16 residues. The V gene lost 0 bases and the J gene lost 5 bases, with 16 bases spanning the gap. CDR3 loop: CATSRDSPTRETEAFF. Written as DNA, the CDR3 is TGTGCCACCAGCAGAGATAGTCCGACACGGGAGACTGAAGCTTTCTTT. Variable domain in full (rest from reference TRBV15 and TRBJ1-1): DAMVIQNPRYQVTQFGKPVTLSCSQTLNHNVMYWYQQKSSQAPKLLFHYYDKDFNNEADTPDNFQSRRPNTSFCFLDIRSPGLGDTAMYLCATSRDSPTRETEAFFGQGTRLTVV.

As to this clone: Other DNA sequences from this sample encode an identical CDR3 as well. The V and J genes are TRBV5-1 and TRBJ1-1, with TRBD1 identical over 8 bases. The CDR3 is 13 residues long. In germline, CDR1 is SGHRS, CDR2 YFSETQ. V lost 2 bases to trimming and J lost 11 bases; unmatched junction nucleotides: 8. As DNA, the CDR3 is TGCGCCAGCAGCTTAGGGGGACAGGCCGGGGCTTTCTTT. It codes for CASSLGGQAGAFF.

The V call is TRBV30, the J call TRBJ2-1; 10 bases map to TRBD2. V dropped 3 bases and J dropped 9; count of bases not matched to a gene: 14. Germline CDR1 reads GTSNPN; CDR2 reads SVGIG (reference sequence). The CDR3 totals 16 residues. CDR3 bases: TGTGCCTGGAGGAGGTTGCTAGCGGGAGTAGTCAGTGAGCAGTTCTTC. Its translation: CAWRRLLAGVVSEQFF.